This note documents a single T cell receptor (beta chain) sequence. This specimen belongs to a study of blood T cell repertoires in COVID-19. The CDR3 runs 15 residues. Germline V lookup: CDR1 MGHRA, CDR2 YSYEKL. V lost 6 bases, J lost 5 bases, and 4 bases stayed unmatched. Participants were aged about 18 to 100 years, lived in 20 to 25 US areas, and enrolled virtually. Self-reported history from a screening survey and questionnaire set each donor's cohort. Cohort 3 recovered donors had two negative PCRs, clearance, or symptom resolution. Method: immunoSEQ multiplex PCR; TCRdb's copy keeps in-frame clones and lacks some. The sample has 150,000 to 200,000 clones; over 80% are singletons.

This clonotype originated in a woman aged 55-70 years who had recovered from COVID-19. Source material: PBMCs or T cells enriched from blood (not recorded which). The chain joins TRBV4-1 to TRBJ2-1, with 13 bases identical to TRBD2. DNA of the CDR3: TGCGCCAGCAGGCCGGGACTAGCGGGGAACAATGAGCAGTTCTTC. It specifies CASRPGLAGNNEQFF.